The sequence of this T cell receptor beta chain was determined in a study of shared clonotypes between healthy human individuals. Points from the study as a whole: Expectations were that clonotype sharing among donors would be affected by sequencing depth. Few donors restricted represented genetic and exposure-history diversity.

Trimming pared 7 bases from V and 5 bases from J, leaving 20 bases between. Germline lookup yields CDR1 WSHSY and CDR2 SAAADI. CDR3 length: 16 amino acids. The data were produced by immunoSEQ multiplex PCR, yet TCRdb's version contains in-frame clones alone and is incomplete. The repertoire holds 400,000 to 550,000 clones, roughly 85% seen once, with approximately 12% in the top ten. Remarks on this clone: No antigen is known for it.

V and J are TRBV10-2 and TRBJ2-2; D might be TRBD1 (5 bases). This TCR derives from a woman aged 40 to 50 in good health. Some clones in this sample may be carry-over from other donors' samples. The sequencing sample was made of PBMCs. This chain's CDR3 is CASKFQGPRSTGELFF. The CDR3 bases are TGCGCCAGCAAATTCCAGGGTCCTAGGAGTACCGGGGAGCTGTTTTTT.